A single sample is the source of the 25 T cell receptor beta chains below, sequenced in a study of blood T cell repertoires in COVID-19. Sequencing used immunoSEQ multiplex PCR; TCRdb keeps in-frame clones, though not all of them. The sample has under 450,000 clones, more than 85% seen once. Sample: PBMCs or T cells enriched from blood (not recorded which). The receptor set was obtained from a woman aged 40 to 49 who had been exposed to COVID-19.

The chain carries TRBV2 and TRBJ2-2; D unclear. The germline V and J ends were trimmed by 1 base and 3 bases, with 3 bases remaining between them. Germline CDR1 reads SNHLY; CDR2 reads FYNNEI. The CDR3 runs 13 residues. In DNA, the CDR3 is TGTGCCAGCAGTGAAGTATACACCGGGGAGCTGTTTTTT. Protein: CASSEVYTGELFF.

The rearrangement uses TRBV11-3 and TRBJ2-2; D gene ambiguous. The CDR3 totals 11 residues. The V and J ends lost 5 bases and 6 bases respectively, with 4 bases between them. The germline gives CDR1 SGHNT, CDR2 YENEEA. Here the CDR3 DNA reads TGTGCCAGCAGCCAATCCGGGGAGCTGTTTTTT. Its translation: CASSQSGELFF.

The chain is built from TRBV20-1 and TRBJ1-1; no definite D call. The CDR3 consists of 10 residues. Germline CDR1 and CDR2: DFQATT and SNEGSKA (reference sequence). V was trimmed by 0 bases and J by 11 bases, leaving 7 bases between them. The CDR3 here is CSAREERAFF. The DNA of the CDR3 is TGCAGTGCTAGAGAAGAGCGGGCTTTCTTT.

The CDR3 DNA is TGTGCCAGCAGCTTAGAGTGGCAGGGGGCTGAAGCTTTCTTT. Its translation: CASSLEWQGAEAFF. J is TRBJ1-1 and V is TRBV11-2; 7 nucleotides align to TRBD1. With V trimmed by 0 bases and J by 6 bases, 4 bases remained unmatched. CDR3 length equals 14 residues. Germline-derived CDR1 and CDR2 are SGHAT and FQNNGV. Full variable domain (rest looked up from reference TRBV11-2 and TRBJ1-1): EAGVAQSPRYKIIEKRQSVAFWCNPISGHATLYWYQQILGQGPKLLIQFQNNGVVDDSQLPKDRFSAERLKGVDSTLKIQPAKLEDSAVYLCASSLEWQGAEAFFGQGTRLTVV.

The rearrangement joins TRBV24-1 to TRBJ1-5; no firm D call. This CDR3 has 15 amino acids. Germline CDR1 reads KGHDR; CDR2 reads SFDVKD. V was shortened by 4 bases and J by 6 bases, with 15 bases between the two germline ends. CDR3 DNA sequence: TGTGCCACCAGTGAGGGCGGAGAGGGCCGTCAGCCCCAGCATTTT. Protein sequence: CATSEGGEGRQPQHF.

The chain links TRBV6-2 or TRBV6-3 to TRBJ1-5; no firm D call. Germline V CDR1 and CDR2: MNHEY, SVGEGT. The length of the CDR3 is 16 residues. V lost 5 bases, J lost 1 base, and 15 bases lay in between. The CDR3 loop reads CASSTYTVLSNQPQHF. The CDR3 coding sequence is TGTGCCAGCAGTACCTATACGGTCTTGAGCAATCAGCCCCAGCATTTT.

The chain joins TRBV7-2 to TRBJ2-5; possibly TRBD2 for D (5 bases). The CDR3 covers 15 residues. Germline loops: CDR1 SGHTA, CDR2 FQGNSA. V was clipped by 5 bases and J by 2 bases, with 15 bases between them. As DNA, the CDR3 is TGTGCCAGCAGCGCGAACGGGGTCCAGCAAGAGACCCAGTACTTC. Its translation: CASSANGVQQETQYF.

V gene TRBV30 combines with J gene TRBJ1-5; D remains ambiguous. The CDR3 covers 18 residues. The V gene lost 1 base and the J gene lost 0 bases, with 19 bases spanning the gap. In germline, CDR1 is GTSNPN, CDR2 SVGIG (reference sequence). Here the CDR3 reads CAWSAPDVGLYSNQPQHF. In DNA, the CDR3 is TGTGCCTGGAGTGCCCCGGATGTGGGCCTATATAGCAATCAGCCCCAGCATTTT. Variable domain in full (rest from reference TRBV30 and TRBJ1-5): SQTIHQWPATLVQPVGSPLSLECTVEGTSNPNLYWYRQAAGRGLQLLFYSVGIGQISSEVPQNLSASRPQDRQFILSSKKLLLSDSGFYLCAWSAPDVGLYSNQPQHFGDGTRLSIL.

The genes are TRBV7-2 and TRBJ2-7; 10 nucleotides line up with TRBD2. The V and J ends lost 5 bases and 11 bases, in that order; junction bases with no gene match: 6. The CDR3 covers 12 residues. CDR1 SGHTA and CDR2 FQGNSA come from the germline V gene. The CDR3 DNA reads TGTGCCAGCAGCCTGCTAGCGGGAGATAAGTACTTC. Its translation: CASSLLAGDKYF. The full variable domain, with the rest looked up from reference TRBV7-2 and TRBJ2-7, is GAGVSQSPSNKVTEKGKDVELRCDPISGHTALYWYRQSLGQGLEFLIYFQGNSAPDKSGLPSDRFSAERTGGSVSTLTIQRTQQEDSAVYLCASSLLAGDKYFGPGTRLTVT.

The chain uses TRBV27 and TRBJ2-3; 8 bases fit TRBD2. V trimming: 2 bases; J trimming: 5 bases; junction bases outside the gene matches: 6. The length of the CDR3 is 15 residues. CDR1 is MNHEY and CDR2 is SMNVEV in the germline V gene (reference sequence). This CDR3 is CASSLRLARGDTQYF. DNA for the CDR3: TGTGCCAGCAGTTTACGACTAGCGAGGGGAGATACGCAGTATTTT.

V usage is TRBV2 and J usage is TRBJ2-5, with 9 bases that match TRBD2. The CDR3 length is 14 residues. V shed 6 bases, J shed 2 bases, and the junction held 4 bases outside the gene matches. The germline V gene has CDR1 SNHLY and CDR2 FYNNEI. The CDR3, as DNA: TGTGCCAGCAGCTGGCTAGCGGGGCAAGAGACCCAGTACTTC. It encodes CASSWLAGQETQYF.

In its sample, this clone was seen a few times. Within the sample, other DNA sequences also encode this same CDR3. The rearrangement joins TRBV9 to TRBJ2-1, with D possibly TRBD1 on 6 matching bases. This CDR3 region has 17 residues. Trimming shortened V by 4 bases and J by 0 bases, and 17 bases separated the two germline ends. CDR1 SGDLS and CDR2 YYNGEE come from the germline V gene. CDR3 amino acids: CASSPTGRGSSYNEQFF. The CDR3 DNA is TGTGCCAGCAGCCCTACCGGCAGGGGTAGCTCCTACAATGAGCAGTTCTTC.

This clone was seen just once. The sample has other DNA sequences that encode this CDR3 too. The genes are TRBV5-1 and TRBJ2-7, with 9 positions matching TRBD1. The CDR3 contains 14 residues. Germline loops: CDR1 SGHRS, CDR2 YFSETQ. V shed 1 base, J shed 3 bases, and the junction held 2 bases outside the gene matches. CDR3 nucleotide sequence: TGCGCCAGCAGCTTGACAGGGGGCAACTACGAGCAGTACTTC. It specifies CASSLTGGNYEQYF.

The rearrangement links TRBV19 to TRBJ1-1; D unclear. The V and J ends lost 3 bases and 5 bases respectively, with 10 bases between them. This CDR3 spans 13 amino acids. Per the germline V gene, CDR1 is LNHDA and CDR2 is SQIVND (reference sequence). This chain's CDR3 is CASSMKSVTEAFF. CDR3 sequence (DNA): TGTGCCAGTAGTATGAAATCAGTAACTGAAGCTTTCTTT. Supplemented by reference TRBV19 and TRBJ1-1, the full variable domain reads DGGITQSPKYLFRKEGQNVTLSCEQNLNHDAMYWYRQDPGQGLRLIYYSQIVNDFQKGDIAEGYSVSREKKESFPLTVTSAQKNPTAFYLCASSMKSVTEAFFGQGTRLTVV.

The rearrangement links TRBV5-4 to TRBJ2-1, with TRBD1 matching over 12 bases. The CDR3 runs 17 residues. Germline assignment: CDR1 SGHNT and CDR2 YYREEE (reference sequence). Losses at the gene ends were 3 bases for V and 4 bases for J; bases not matched to a gene: 8. CDR3 loop: CASSSPGTGGAYNEQFF. The CDR3, as DNA: TGTGCCAGCAGCTCCCCGGGGACAGGGGGCGCATACAATGAGCAGTTCTTC.

This chain joins TRBV19 and TRBJ2-1; D is unclear. The V gene's germline CDR1 is LNHDA and CDR2 SQIVND (reference sequence). The V end lost 6 bases, the J end lost 0 bases, and 18 bases lay between the germline ends. This CDR3 spans 17 amino acids. The CDR3 loop is CASSPPPSPSSYNEQFF. CDR3 DNA: TGTGCCAGTAGCCCCCCCCCGAGTCCAAGCTCCTACAATGAGCAGTTCTTC.

The chain is built from TRBV30 and TRBJ1-6; no clear D. The V end lost 0 bases, the J end lost 8 bases, and 11 bases lay between the germline ends. The CDR3 runs to 14 residues. Germline V gene data show CDR1 as GTSNPN and CDR2 as SVGIG (reference sequence). The CDR3: CAWSVGRQDSPLHF. CDR3 nucleotides: TGTGCCTGGAGTGTAGGCAGGCAGGATTCACCCCTCCACTTT.

The chain couples TRBV7-3 to TRBJ2-5; weak D call: TRBD2 (5 bases). CDR3 size: 16 residues. In germline, CDR1 is SGHTA, CDR2 FQGTGA. Trimming left V 2 bases short and J 3 bases short, with 16 bases between. The CDR3 DNA is TGTGCCAGCAGCTTATCGGGTAGCGTTGTTGAAGAGACCCAGTACTTC. The encoded protein is CASSLSGSVVEETQYF. Variable domain in full (rest from reference TRBV7-3 and TRBJ2-5): GAGVSQTPSNKVTEKGKYVELRCDPISGHTALYWYRQSLGQGPEFLIYFQGTGAADDSGLPNDRFFAVRPEGSVSTLKIQRTERGDSAVYLCASSLSGSVVEETQYFGPGTRLLVL.

The CDR3 bases are TGTGCCAGCAGTTGGAGGGATGGCGGGGAGCTGTTTTTT. Translated, it gives CASSWRDGGELFF. This chain joins TRBV6-4 and TRBJ2-2; D is perhaps TRBD2 (6 bases). Between the trimmed V and J ends, which lost 5 bases and 7 bases, there was a span of 11 bases. The CDR3 totals 13 residues. From germline, CDR1 is MRHNA and CDR2 SNTAGT.

The rearrangement joins TRBV5-4 to TRBJ2-5, with D unclear. CDR3 length: 14 amino acids. Trimming cost V 0 bases and J 1 base, with 7 bases left between them. Germline CDR1 and CDR2: SGHNT and YYREEE (reference sequence). CDR3: CASSLAGVQETQYF. CDR3 coding DNA: TGTGCCAGCAGCTTGGCCGGTGTCCAAGAGACCCAGTACTTC.

This clone turned up a few times. The chain carries TRBV3-1 (or the pseudogene TRBV3-2) and TRBJ1-6, with 7 bases matching TRBD1. Per germline, CDR1 LGHDT and CDR2 YNNKEL (reference sequence). With V trimmed by 6 bases and J by 5 bases, 4 bases remained unmatched. This CDR3 is 14 amino acids long. The chain's CDR3 is CASRGTANNSPLHF. In nucleotides, the CDR3 is TGTGCCAGCAGGGGGACAGCGAATAATTCACCCCTCCACTTT.

The rearrangement uses TRBV7-9 and TRBJ1-1; 8 bases line up with TRBD1. With V trimmed by 5 bases and J by 0 bases, 8 bases remained unmatched. The CDR3 runs 16 residues. CDR1 and CDR2 from the germline V gene are SEHNR and FQNEAQ (reference sequence). CDR3 bases: TGTGCCAGCAGCCGCGGGACAGGAGGGCTGAACACTGAAGCTTTCTTT. Protein product: CASSRGTGGLNTEAFF.

The chain carries TRBV12-1 and TRBJ1-5. TRBV12-1 is assigned pseudogene status. The CDR3 contains 12 residues. The CDR3 nucleotides read TGTGCCAGCAGCCTGATAGATCAGCCCCAGCATTTT. This translates into CASSLIDQPQHF.

This chain links TRBV7-2 with TRBJ2-1; possibly TRBD1 for D (6 bases). The CDR3 has 13 amino acids. V lost 5 bases and J lost 6, with 11 bases in between. CDR1 and CDR2 (germline): SGHTA, FQGNSA. CDR3 in DNA: TGTGCCAGCAGCCTACTACAGGGCAATGAGCAGTTCTTC. Amino acids: CASSLLQGNEQFF.

The CDR3 coding sequence is TGTGCCAGCACCACCCCCGGGATAGGGGCTTTCTTT. It is translated as CASTTPGIGAFF. The chain employs TRBV12-3 or TRBV12-4 and TRBJ1-1, with D hard to call. The CDR3 covers 12 residues. Trimming pared 7 bases from V and 11 bases from J, leaving 17 bases between.